This T cell receptor beta chain was sequenced for a study of patients and donors after allogeneic stem cell transplantation. V was pared by 5 bases and J by 6 bases, with 8 bases of the junction left unmatched. CDR3 length equals 14 residues. Germline CDR1 is GTSNPN and CDR2 is SVGIG (reference sequence). TCRdb fed the RT-PCR reads into MiXCR, producing one record per CDR3 protein. The table has 390,000 or so distinct CDR3 sequences, 16% seen once; the top ten hold 7.2%. The sequenced material came from blood, either unsorted or a sorted T cell fraction (not recorded which). The J gene is TRBJ1-3, the V gene TRBV30; 9 bases fit TRBD1. The sequence was obtained from a human donor who was either an allogeneic HSCT recipient or a stem cell or donor lymphocyte infusion donor (not recorded which). It is not recorded whose cells these are; they may come from a transplant donor. CDR3 protein: CAWPGQGKENTIYF. The CDR3, as DNA: TGTGCCTGGCCGGGACAGGGAAAGGAAAACACCATATATTTT.